This T cell receptor beta chain stems from a study of CD8 T cells in ankylosing spondylitis. Study observations and caveats: A number of the motif variants had already been described in reactive arthritis synovial fluid and blood. Ankylosing spondylitis blood seemed to carry a telltale TCR beta motif made of fewer than 10 highly homologous variants. Clones tied to disease were said to be significantly enriched in matched ankylosing spondylitis synovial fluid. Disease-linked clones were found to be CD8+ and relatively rare in peripheral blood.

Germline loops: CDR1 SQVTM, CDR2 ANQGSEA. V was pared by 6 bases and J by 7 bases, with 10 bases of the junction left unmatched. There are 15 residues in the CDR3. Quantitative 5'-RACE with molecular barcodes generated TCR beta libraries. In TCRdb, the 5' RACE reads were re-called with MiXCR into one record per CDR3 protein. This sample has 200,000 to 250,000 distinct CDR3 sequences, with approximately 20% found just once. As regards this clonotype: Its antigen remains unidentified.

The receptor was isolated from a male donor with ankylosing spondylitis. Sequenced sample: blood, either unsorted or a sorted T cell fraction (not recorded which). The V and J genes are TRBV29-1 and TRBJ2-5; 14 bases are a match to TRBD2. This CDR3 is CSVTSGRAGFGTQYF. In DNA form, the CDR3 reads TGCAGCGTGACTAGCGGGAGGGCCGGTTTTGGGACCCAGTACTTC.